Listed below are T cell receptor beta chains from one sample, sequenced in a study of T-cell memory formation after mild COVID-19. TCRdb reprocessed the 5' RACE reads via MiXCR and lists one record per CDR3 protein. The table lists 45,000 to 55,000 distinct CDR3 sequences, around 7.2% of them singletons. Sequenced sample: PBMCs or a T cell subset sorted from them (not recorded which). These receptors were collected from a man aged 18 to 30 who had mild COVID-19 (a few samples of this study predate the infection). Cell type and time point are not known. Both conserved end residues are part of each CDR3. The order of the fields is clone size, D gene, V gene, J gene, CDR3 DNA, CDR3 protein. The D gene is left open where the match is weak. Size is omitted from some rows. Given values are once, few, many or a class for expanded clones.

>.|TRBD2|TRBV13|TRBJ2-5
TGTGCCAGCAGTTTCGCAGCGGGACTAGCGGGTCAAGAGACCCAGTACTTC
CASSFAAGLAGQETQYF
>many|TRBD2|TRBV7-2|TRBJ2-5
TGTGCCAGCAGCTTCCGGACTAGCGGGGGGCGATACCAAGAGACCCAGTACTTC
CASSFRTSGGRYQETQYF
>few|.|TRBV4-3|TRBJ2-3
TGCGCCAGCAGCCAAACCCCGGACCCACGTACAAATACGCAGTATTTT
CASSQTPDPRTNTQYF
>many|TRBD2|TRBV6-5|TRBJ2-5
TGTGCCAGCAGTCAGGGACTAGCTCAAGAGACCCAGTACTTC
CASSQGLAQETQYF
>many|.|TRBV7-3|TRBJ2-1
TGTGCCAGCAGCCCTGAAAAGGGTGGCTCCTACAATGAGCAGTTCTTC
CASSPEKGGSYNEQFF
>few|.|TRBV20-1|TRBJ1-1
TGCAGTGCGCAGTCCAGCTTGGGACACTTCCTGAGTGGTGAAGCTTTCTTT
CSAQSSLGHFLSGEAFF
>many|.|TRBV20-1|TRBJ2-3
TGCAGTGCTAGTAAGGGAGTAAGAGCGCAGTATTTT
CSASKGVRAQYF
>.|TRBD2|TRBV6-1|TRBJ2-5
TGTGCCAGTAGTAGCGGGACCTATTCGCAAGAGACCCAGTACTTC
CASSSGTYSQETQYF
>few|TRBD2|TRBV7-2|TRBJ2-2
TGTGCCAGCAGCCCTCCGGGAGCGGGGGACCCCGGGGAGCTGTTTTTT
CASSPPGAGDPGELFF
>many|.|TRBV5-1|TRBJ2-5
TGCGCCAGCAGCTTATTGGCAGGCCAAGAGACCCAGTACTTC
CASSLLAGQETQYF
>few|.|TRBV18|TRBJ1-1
TGTGCCAGCTCACCCCAAAGTCTGGGGCAGAACACTGAAGCTTTCTTT
CASSPQSLGQNTEAFF
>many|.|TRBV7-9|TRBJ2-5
TGTGCCAGCAGCCCCCCCAATGGAGAGACCCAGTACTTC
CASSPPNGETQYF
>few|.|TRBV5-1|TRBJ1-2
TGCGCCAGCAGCTTACGGGGGCCTCGATCGATAGAGGGTGGCTACACCTTC
CASSLRGPRSIEGGYTF
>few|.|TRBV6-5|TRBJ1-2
TGTGCCAGCAGTTACGGAGGGATCTATGGCTACACCTTC
CASSYGGIYGYTF
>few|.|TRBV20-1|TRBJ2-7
TGCAGTGCCCAGGGTGGTTTGGACGAGCAGTACTTC
CSAQGGLDEQYF
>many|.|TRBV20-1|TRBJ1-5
TGCAGTGCTCAATCCCCTGTGAGCAATCAGCCCCAGCATTTT
CSAQSPVSNQPQHF
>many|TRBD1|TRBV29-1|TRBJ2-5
TGCAGCGTTATACAGGGGGCGCGGCATGGAGAGACCCAGTACTTC
CSVIQGARHGETQYF
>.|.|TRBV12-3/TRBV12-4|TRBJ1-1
TGTGCCAGCAGTTTAGAGAGGACTGAAGCTTTCTTT
CASSLERTEAFF
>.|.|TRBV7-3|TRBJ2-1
TGTGCCAGCAGCTTAAAAAGCGACTCCTACAATGAGCAGTTCTTC
CASSLKSDSYNEQFF
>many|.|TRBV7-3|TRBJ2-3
TGTGCCAGCAGCTTACAGGGGACTAGCACAGATACGCAGTATTTT
CASSLQGTSTDTQYF
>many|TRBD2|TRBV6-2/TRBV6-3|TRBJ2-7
TGTGCCAGCAGTTCCTGGACTAGCGGGGGCCGAAGAGCAGGCGAGCAGTACTTC
CASSSWTSGGRRAGEQYF
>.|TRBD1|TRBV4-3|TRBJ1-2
TGCGCCAGCAGCCAAGATCGTCAGGGGGCGCTAGGCTACACCTTC
CASSQDRQGALGYTF
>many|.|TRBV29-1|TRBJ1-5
TGCAGCGTTTTAGTAGGCAATCAGCCCCAGCATTTT
CSVLVGNQPQHF
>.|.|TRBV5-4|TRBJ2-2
TGTGCCAGCAGTCGTACAGGGTCGGGAATCACCGGGGAGCTGTTTTTT
CASSRTGSGITGELFF
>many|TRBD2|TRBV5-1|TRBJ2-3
TGCGCCAGCAGCTTGCAGCGGGGGCGCACAGATACGCAGTATTTT
CASSLQRGRTDTQYF
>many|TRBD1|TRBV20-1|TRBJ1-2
TGCAGTGCCTCGGGACAGGGGGCAACTAACTATGGCTACACCTTC
CSASGQGATNYGYTF
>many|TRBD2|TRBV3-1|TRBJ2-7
TGTGCCAGCAGCCAGGCTAGCGGTTCCTACGAGCAGTACTTC
CASSQASGSYEQYF
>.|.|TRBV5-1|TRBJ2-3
TGCGCCAGCAGCTTGGCCGGTGGAGATACGCAGTATTTT
CASSLAGGDTQYF
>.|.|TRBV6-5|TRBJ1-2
TGTGCCAGCAGAGATAGGAGGACGGATGGCTACACCTTC
CASRDRRTDGYTF
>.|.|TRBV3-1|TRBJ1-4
TGTGCCAGCAGCCAGGACCTCATCTCAGCGGGAAAACTGTTTTTT
CASSQDLISAGKLFF
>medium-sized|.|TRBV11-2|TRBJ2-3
TGTGCCAGCAGGGGTCTCAGGGTCCACACAGATACGCAGTATTTT
CASRGLRVHTDTQYF
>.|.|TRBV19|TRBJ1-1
TGTGCCAGTAGTACACCGGGGGCCTACACTGAAGCTTTCTTT
CASSTPGAYTEAFF
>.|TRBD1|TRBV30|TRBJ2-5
TGCGCCTGGAGTGGGGACAGGGTCGGTTCGGAGACCCAGTACTTC
CAWSGDRVGSETQYF
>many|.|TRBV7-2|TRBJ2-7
TGTGCCAGCAGCTTATCCCAATACGAGCAGTACTTC
CASSLSQYEQYF
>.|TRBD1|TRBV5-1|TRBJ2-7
TGCGCCAGCAGCTCTGTGGGGACAGGGCCCTACGAGCAGTACTTC
CASSSVGTGPYEQYF
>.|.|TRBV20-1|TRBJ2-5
TGCAGTGCTAGGACTACTCAAGAGACCCAGTACTTC
CSARTTQETQYF
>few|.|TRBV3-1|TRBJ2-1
TGTGCCAGCAGCTTCCGTCGCGGGGGCCTCAATGAGCAGTTCTTC
CASSFRRGGLNEQFF
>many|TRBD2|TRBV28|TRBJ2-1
TGTGCCAGCACCACTAGCGGGGTCTACAATGAGCAGTTCTTC
CASTTSGVYNEQFF
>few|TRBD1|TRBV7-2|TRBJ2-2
TGTGCCAGCATTAAGGGGGACAGGGGCACCGGGGAGCTGTTTTTT
CASIKGDRGTGELFF
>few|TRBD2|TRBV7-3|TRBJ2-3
TGTGCCAGCAGCGCTGGACTAGGGAACACAGATACGCAGTATTTT
CASSAGLGNTDTQYF
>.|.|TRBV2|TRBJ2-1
TGTGCCAGCCATGTTTCCAAGACCTACAATGAGCAGTTCTTC
CASHVSKTYNEQFF
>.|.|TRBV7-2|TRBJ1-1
TGTGCCAGCAGCAGACAGCGGGACACTGAAGCTTTCTTT
CASSRQRDTEAFF
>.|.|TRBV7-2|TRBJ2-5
TGTGCCAGCAGCTTATCTCCCCGGGAGACCCAGTACTTC
CASSLSPRETQYF
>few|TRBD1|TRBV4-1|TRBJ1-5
TGCGCCAGCAGCCAAGAGAACCTAGTTCCCTTAGACAGGGGACGTCAGCCCCAGCATTTT
CASSQENLVPLDRGRQPQHF